This TCR beta chain is drawn from a study of shared clonotypes between healthy human individuals. TCRdb keeps only in-frame clones here, not all; method: immunoSEQ multiplex PCR. The sample lists around 1.9 million clones; approximately 94% were seen once. The V gene's germline CDR1 is MDHEN and CDR2 SYDVKM. This CDR3 region has 15 residues. The germline V and J ends were trimmed by 1 base and 0 bases, with 9 bases remaining between them. It was CD45RO-negative cells, positively selected for CCR7, that made up naive CD8 cells, with terminally differentiated effector memory CD45RA+ cells excluded. V and J are TRBV28 and TRBJ1-2; D gene ambiguous. The sequenced sample was naive CD8+ T cells from PBMCs. The origin of this receptor is a man aged 18 to 29 in good health. Some clones in this sample may be carry-over from other donors' samples. CDR3 protein: CASSLFTAANYGYTF. As DNA, the CDR3 is TGTGCCAGCAGTTTATTTACAGCAGCTAACTATGGCTACACCTTC.